A single sample is the source of the 14 T cell receptor beta chains below, sequenced in a study of read filtering for tumor transcriptome and immune sequencing. The library was built from 400 ng RNA with molecular barcoded adaptors for alpha/delta and beta/gamma chains. TCRdb ran MiXCR on the reads and lists one entry per CDR3 protein. The repertoire includes 120,000 or so distinct CDR3 sequences, 10% to 15% of them detected once, and 9.5% to 12% sits in the top ten. Material for sequencing was a population of CD138-negative cells sorted from bone marrow. These receptors originate from a donor over 35 with multiple myeloma.

The chain joins TRBV6-1 to TRBJ2-6; D not certain. This CDR3 spans 16 amino acids. V shed 2 bases and J shed 0 bases, with 8 bases lying between them. Germline-derived CDR1 and CDR2 are MNHNS and SASEGT. The CDR3 reads CASSESWGSGANVLTF. The CDR3, as DNA: TGTGCCAGCAGTGAATCGTGGGGCTCTGGGGCCAACGTCCTGACTTTC.

V gene TRBV7-9 combines with J gene TRBJ1-3; no definite D call. Trimming shortened V by 5 bases and J by 1 base, and 9 bases separated the two germline ends. Germline V lookup: CDR1 SEHNR, CDR2 FQNEAQ (reference sequence). CDR3 length: 14 amino acids. The CDR3 DNA reads as TGTGCCAGCAGCGTGGGAACTTCTGGAAACACCATATATTTT. As protein: CASSVGTSGNTIYF.

This clonotype has just a few counts. Here the CDR3 reads CASSPPGAYNEQFF. CDR3 nucleotides: TGTGCCAGCAGCCCCCCCGGGGCCTACAATGAGCAGTTCTTC. The J gene is TRBJ2-1, the V gene TRBV18; the D gene is possibly TRBD2 (5 bases). Germline V gives CDR1 KGHSH, CDR2 LQKENI. The CDR3 loop spans 14 amino acids. The V end was cut by 8 bases, the J end by 2 bases, with 13 bases between.

This clonotype was seen ten or more times. This chain links TRBV4-2 with TRBJ1-2; D not resolved. V lost 3 bases, J lost 8 bases, and 10 bases lay in between. This CDR3 contains 12 residues. Germline V gene data show CDR1 as LGHNA and CDR2 as YNFKEQ. The CDR3 here is CASSHYERGYTF. CDR3 coding DNA: TGTGCCAGCAGCCATTACGAGCGAGGCTACACCTTC.

CDR3 protein: CASSFLGTIQYF. The CDR3 nucleotides read TGCGCCAGCAGCTTCCTGGGTACCATTCAGTACTTC. This chain uses TRBV5-1 with TRBJ2-4; D is ambiguous. The germline V gene encodes CDR1 SGHRS and CDR2 YFSETQ. The CDR3 is made up of 12 amino acids. Trimming cost V 2 bases and J 9 bases, with 9 bases left between them.

As for this clonotype: The junction does not match germline at one end; this may be a read error. This chain connects TRBV29-1 to TRBJ1-4; the D gene could be TRBD1 or TRBD2 (5 bases each). The J call is in doubt because the DNA end fits TRBJ2-3 better. The CDR3 runs 14 residues. Germline CDR1 reads SQVTM; CDR2 reads ANQGSEA. In DNA form, the CDR3 reads TGCAGCGCCGAGGGCAGGGTGGGCACAGGTACGCAGTATTTT. Residues: CSAEGRVGTGTQYF.

In its sample, this clonotype was seen many times. This rearrangement joins TRBV28 to TRBJ2-7; D is possibly TRBD1 or TRBD2 (7 bases each). CDR3 length: 15 amino acids. Trimming cost V 4 bases and J 1 base, with 14 bases left between them. Germline loops: CDR1 MDHEN, CDR2 SYDVKM. This CDR3 reads CASSSGGTESYEQYF. In DNA, the CDR3 is TGTGCCAGCAGTTCCGGGGGGACAGAGTCCTACGAGCAGTACTTC.

This chain connects TRBV12-3 or TRBV12-4 to TRBJ2-2; unclear D gene. This CDR3 is 15 amino acids long. V was cut by 2 bases and J by 1 base, with 8 bases left in between. The CDR3 coding sequence is TGTGCCAGCAGTTTAATTTCCGGGAACACCGGGGAGCTGTTTTTT. This sequence encodes CASSLISGNTGELFF.

On this clonotype itself: A read error may be the cause here, since a much bigger clone is one base away. J is TRBJ2-2 and V is TRBV29-1; D gene unclear. The V and J ends lost 4 bases and 2 bases respectively, with 8 bases between them. Germline V lookup: CDR1 SQVTM, CDR2 ANQGSEA. This CDR3 is built from 13 residues. CDR3 in amino acids: CSVGSANTGELFF. The CDR3 nucleotides read TGCAGCGTTGGCAGCGCCAACACCGGGGAGCTGTTTTTT.

This clonotype occurred many times. This chain links TRBV12-3 or TRBV12-4 with TRBJ1-1; D is unclear. This CDR3 is 12 amino acids long. Trimming pared 3 bases from V and 10 bases from J, leaving 12 bases between. The chain's CDR3 is CASSFAGGVAFF. CDR3 sequence (DNA): TGTGCCAGCAGTTTCGCGGGTGGGGTAGCTTTCTTT.

This clonotype has ten or more counts. The rearrangement joins TRBV29-1 to TRBJ2-3, with 8 bases fitting TRBD1. CDR3 length: 17 residues. The germline CDR1 and CDR2 sequences are SQVTM and ANQGSEA. The V gene end was trimmed by 4 bases and the J gene end by 0 bases; junction bases not matched to a gene: 12. CDR3 coding DNA: TGCAGCGTTGTCGGCCCGACAGGGGAACTTAGCACAGATACGCAGTATTTT. It specifies CSVVGPTGELSTDTQYF.

This clonotype was counted ten times or more. V gene TRBV5-1 combines with J gene TRBJ1-1; tentative D call: TRBD1 (5 bases). Germline CDR1 SGHRS, CDR2 YFSETQ. This CDR3 spans 13 amino acids. V dropped 4 bases and J dropped 5 bases, with 12 bases sitting between them. The CDR3 coding sequence is TGCGCCAGCAGCGATCGACAGTTTACTGAAGCTTTCTTT. Its protein is CASSDRQFTEAFF.

The rearrangement links TRBV11-3 to TRBJ1-6; no clear D. Per germline, CDR1 SGHNT and CDR2 YENEEA. The CDR3 has 13 residues. V was pared by 5 bases and J by 6 bases, with 8 bases between. The CDR3: CASSLVLNSPLHF. The CDR3 DNA reads as TGTGCCAGCAGCCTGGTACTTAATTCACCCCTCCACTTT.

The chain carries TRBV15 and TRBJ2-6, with no clear D. CDR1 is LNHNV, CDR2 YYDKDF, per germline (reference sequence). This CDR3 is built from 15 residues. The V end was cut by 5 bases, the J end by 0 bases, with 8 bases between. CDR3 DNA sequence: TGTGCCACCAGCCTTGACAACTCTGGGGCCAACGTCCTGACTTTC. Its protein product is CATSLDNSGANVLTF.